This T cell receptor beta chain was observed in a study of blood T cells in healthy people across ages (dated by TCRdb to between 2015 and 2017). Background for the entire study: Template switching captured roughly one uniquely barcoded TCR beta cDNA molecule per two T cells in model experiments. Using deep sequencing normalized with unique cDNA molecular identifiers, the study measured how TCR beta repertoire diversity changes with age. Donors were grouped into four age groups: young (average about 15 years), middle-aged (over 35), aged (around 60) and long-lived (approximately 82). To avoid experimental bias, donors of different ages were distributed randomly across sequencing lanes. The study analyzed two additional independent replicas of 1 million unique cDNA reads from the same blood draw for two donors, one aged 18 to 30 and one aged 80 or older.

Turning to this clonotype: It lacks a known antigen. No much larger clone is present one base from it, and per-base qualities are unavailable.

As encoded in the germline V gene (reference sequence), CDR1 is DFQATT while CDR2 is SNEGSKA. Including cysteine and phenylalanine, the CDR3 has 17 amino acids. Solely the CDR3 DNA is kept, with 51 bases framed from the first base. General findings and caveats noted by the study authors: Compared with the aged group, the long-lived group had more naive CD4+ T cells, fewer expanded clones and increased TCR diversity, suggesting age selection. There was a strong correlation between observed TCR beta diversity and the percentage of naive T cells measured by flow cytometry. Estimates of total diversity based on one million sequenced T cells were considered lower bounds and underestimates. Bulk unsorted PBMC profiling prevented conclusive comparison of naive and antigen-experienced compartments. Observed TCR beta diversity per million T cells fell roughly linearly with age, and a significant reduction was already apparent by age around 36. Because the CMV infection status of the donors was unknown, age-related changes in expanded clonotypes may potentially have been confounded.

The donors were some 36 Caucasian individuals from Russia, aged roughly 6 to 90 years, who were systemically healthy. Approximately 11 milliliters of peripheral blood were drawn from each donor into EDTA-treated Vacutainer tubes. Ficoll-Paque density-gradient centrifugation was used to isolate PBMCs, with at least 7 million per sample. Total RNA was extracted from PBMCs with Trizol reagent, with at least 6 micrograms obtained per sample. The percentages of naive CD45RAhigh/CD27high T cells were determined by flow cytometry on a PBMC aliquot from every donor. Library generation was performed with 5' RACE. TCRdb lists the instrument as Illumina HiSeq 2500. A second PCR of roughly 7 to 12 cycles was performed with a sample-barcoded 5' primer and a J-beta primer mix. A template-switch 5' adaptor carrying 12 random nucleotides introduced a unique molecular identifier onto each TCR beta cDNA molecule. Each sample yielded at least 3 million CDR3-containing paired-end reads. First-strand cDNA synthesis was performed from all RNA using the Mint cDNA synthesis kit, with priming by a TRBC-specific oligonucleotide. After uracil-DNA glycosylase treatment, a first 18-cycle PCR used universal primers M1SS and BC2_uni_R on all cDNA. The published analysis was carried out like this. For normalization, 1 million high-quality reads were randomly selected from each sample, with every read carrying a distinct molecular identifier. Instead of being binned into consensus sequences, reads with shared molecular identifiers were discarded. MiTCR, run with a Q25 quality threshold and the strictest error-elimination algorithm, handled CDR3 identification, clonotype clustering and error correction. A nonparametric unseen species model with Euler transformation was used to estimate lower-bound total TCR beta diversity. Using fastp trimming at Q25 and MiXCR clonotype assembly, TCRdb reanalyzed the public sequencing data and kept in-frame beta chains. Each entry merges the rows of one CDR3 protein and shows their most common DNA and genes. TCRdb's processing, not the authors' own work, is the source of the V and J calls. Across this sample there are hundreds of thousands of distinct CDR3 sequences, with around 49% seen only once. The ten largest clones add up to 30% to 35% of the sample.

The specimen was blood. The chain is made from TRBV20-1 and TRBJ2-5, with 8 middle bases fitting TRBD1. TRBJ2-7 matches the DNA end more closely, so the J call is doubtful. The TCR was taken from a woman between 55 and 75 years old in good health. The nucleotide sequence is TGCAGTGCTAGTCCGGGCGGACAGGGTTTAAGTAGCCACGAGCAGTACTTC. This yields the protein CSASPGGQGLSSHEQYF.